These 29 T cell receptor beta chains were sequenced from one sample in a study of response to subunit inactivated influenza vaccine. Each CDR3 protein is one row after TCRdb ran MiXCR on the RT-PCR reads. The profile covers 300,000 to 350,000 distinct CDR3 sequences, with 21% appearing a single time and about a tenth taken by the ten largest. The sequenced sample was PBMCs from blood, obtained less than 22 months after vaccination. The source is a man between 50 and 69 years old who received an inactivated influenza vaccine.

The V call is TRBV10-3, the J call TRBJ2-5, with D unclear. Germline V gene lookup returns CDR1 ENHRY and CDR2 SYGVKD. The CDR3 has 13 residues. Deletions cut 10 bases from V and 2 bases from J, with 14 bases between. The CDR3 spells CASVGNAQETQYF. DNA for the CDR3: TGTGCCAGCGTGGGTAACGCTCAAGAGACCCAGTACTTC.

Worth noting for this clonotype: This may be a read error: a much more frequent sequence differs by one nucleotide. The chain links TRBV12-3 or TRBV12-4 to TRBJ1-1; TRBD1 is a possible D gene (6 bases). This CDR3 is built from 15 residues. V dropped 2 bases and J dropped 0 bases, with 10 bases sitting between them. The DNA for the CDR3 is TGTGCCAGCAGTTTATGGGGGGGCATGAACACTGAAGCTTTCTTT. Translating gives CASSLWGGMNTEAFF.

The chain combines TRBV4-3 with TRBJ2-5, with 7 bases fitting TRBD2. V was pared by 0 bases and J by 5 bases, with 15 bases of the junction left unmatched. CDR1 and CDR2 (germline): LGHNA, YSLEER. The CDR3 is 18 amino acids. The CDR3 DNA reads TGCGCCAGCAGCCAAGATAGGTTTGGGGGGGTGCGCCGGGAGACCCAGTACTTC. This encodes CASSQDRFGGVRRETQYF.

This clonotype was found many times. V and J are TRBV27 and TRBJ2-5; 7 nucleotides match TRBD1. Germline trimming cut 5 bases from V and 2 bases from J; bases unmatched to any gene: 14. Germline V gene lookup returns CDR1 MNHEY and CDR2 SMNVEV (reference sequence). The length of the CDR3 is 17 residues. In DNA, the CDR3 is TGTGCCAGCAGTGTCACCTCCTTGACAGGGCCACAAGAGACCCAGTACTTC. Protein product: CASSVTSLTGPQETQYF.

This clonotype was counted between two and nine times. This sequence joins TRBV6-4 and TRBJ1-6; a weak D match, TRBD1 (6 bases). Deletions cut 6 bases from V and 6 bases from J, with 15 bases between. Germline loops: CDR1 MRHNA, CDR2 SNTAGT. CDR3 length equals 15 residues. The CDR3 region is CASSEQGSGNSPLHF. CDR3 nucleotides: TGTGCCAGCAGCGAACAGGGATCGGGTAATTCACCCCTCCACTTT.

The chain joins TRBV28 to TRBJ2-3, with 10 bases that match TRBD2. This CDR3 is 15 amino acids long. Germline V gene data show CDR1 as MDHEN and CDR2 as SYDVKM. The V segment lost 6 bases and the J segment 1 base; nucleotides outside the gene matches: 4. CDR3 sequence reads: CASRVAGGRTDTQYF. Written as DNA, the CDR3 is TGTGCCAGCAGGGTAGCGGGGGGCCGCACAGATACGCAGTATTTT.

The sample holds a few counts of this clonotype. Here the CDR3 reads CSVDSGASTDTQYF. CDR3 DNA sequence: TGCAGCGTGGATAGCGGGGCGAGCACAGATACGCAGTATTTT. The chain has TRBV29-1 and TRBJ2-3, with 8 bases that match TRBD2. The CDR3 covers 14 residues. J lost 0 bases, V lost 6 bases, and 5 bases had no gene match. Germline V gene data show CDR1 as SQVTM and CDR2 as ANQGSEA.

This clonotype was seen more than once but under ten times. V and J are TRBV20-1 and TRBJ2-2; D is undetermined. V lost 0 bases and J lost 4, with 6 bases in between. This CDR3 has 13 amino acids. Germline V gives CDR1 DFQATT, CDR2 SNEGSKA (reference sequence). The CDR3 DNA reads as TGCAGTGCTAGAGACCAACCCACCGGGGAGCTGTTTTTT. Amino acids: CSARDQPTGELFF.

The chain uses TRBV30 and TRBJ2-7; no clear D. The V gene lost 4 bases and the J gene lost 3 bases, with 7 bases spanning the gap. Germline assignment: CDR1 GTSNPN and CDR2 SVGIG (reference sequence). The CDR3 spans 11 residues. CDR3 DNA: TGTGCCTGGATAAGAGGCTACGAGCAGTACTTC. Protein: CAWIRGYEQYF.

This clonotype was seen only a few times. The chain recombines TRBV6-2 or TRBV6-3 with TRBJ2-7; D is perhaps TRBD2 (6 bases). The CDR3 is 15 residues long. Trimming cost V 6 bases and J 2 bases, with 17 bases left between them. Germline values: CDR1 MNHEY, CDR2 SVGEGT. The CDR3 DNA follows: TGTGCCAGCAGGAGGTCCGGGACGGGAGCCTACGAGCAGTACTTC. It specifies CASRRSGTGAYEQYF.

This clonotype was counted a few times. V gene TRBV6-1 combines with J gene TRBJ1-2; 9 bases agree with TRBD1. The CDR3 has 17 residues. V was pared by 4 bases and J by 4 bases, with 13 bases of the junction left unmatched. Germline loops: CDR1 MNHNS, CDR2 SASEGT. CDR3 nucleotide sequence: TGTGCCAGCAGTGCCGGGACAGGGCAGGTGAACGGCTATGGCTACACCTTC. Its translation is CASSAGTGQVNGYGYTF.

This chain connects TRBV9 to TRBJ1-6, with TRBD1 identical over 8 bases. Germline values: CDR1 SGDLS, CDR2 YYNGEE. The CDR3 contains 14 residues. Trimming at V came to 2 bases and at J to 8 bases, leaving 3 bases not matched to a gene. The CDR3 sequence: CASSVGQGYSPLHF. CDR3 nucleotides: TGTGCCAGCAGCGTCGGACAGGGCTATTCACCCCTCCACTTT.

The rearrangement links TRBV7-2 to TRBJ2-6; possible D gene TRBD1, 5 bases. Germline assignment: CDR1 SGHTA and CDR2 FQGNSA. Trimming took 6 bases from V and 0 from J, leaving 12 bases between them. The CDR3 has 16 amino acids. CDR3 in amino acids: CASRSTGDSGANVLTF. The CDR3 DNA follows: TGTGCCAGCAGGTCTACAGGAGACTCTGGGGCCAACGTCCTGACTTTC.

This clonotype was picked up a small number of times. The chain couples TRBV27 to TRBJ2-1, with 9 bases matching TRBD1. The germline V gene has CDR1 MNHEY and CDR2 SMNVEV (reference sequence). The CDR3 has 13 amino acids. With 5 bases clipped from V and 10 bases from J, the junction kept 6 bases outside the gene matches. CDR3 sequence: CASSRTGGREQFF. For the CDR3, the DNA is TGTGCCAGCAGTCGAACAGGGGGCCGAGAGCAGTTCTTC.

This clonotype was detected a few times. The V gene is TRBV14, the J gene TRBJ1-1, with D unclear. Germline V gene sequence: CDR1 SGHDN, CDR2 FVKESK. The CDR3 has 15 residues. The V end was cut by 4 bases, the J end by 0 bases, with 12 bases between. CDR3 DNA sequence: TGTGCCAGCAGCCTCCAAGGTATTATGAACACTGAAGCTTTCTTT. Translated, it gives CASSLQGIMNTEAFF. The variable domain in full, with the rest retrieved from reference TRBV14 and TRBJ1-1, is EAGVTQFPSHSVIEKGQTVTLRCDPISGHDNLYWYRRVMGKEIKFLLHFVKESKQDESGMPNNRFLAERTGGTYSTLKVQPAELEDSGVYFCASSLQGIMNTEAFFGQGTRLTVV.

In this sample, this clonotype turned up many times. The chain uses TRBV4-1 and TRBJ1-5; D unclear. Trimming took 3 bases from V and 0 from J, leaving 12 bases between them. CDR1 is MGHRA, CDR2 YSYEKL, per germline. The CDR3 covers 16 residues. The CDR3 loop reads CASSQRPPFSNQPQHF. The CDR3 DNA sequence: TGCGCCAGCAGCCAGAGACCCCCTTTTAGCAATCAGCCCCAGCATTTT.

J is TRBJ2-5 and V is TRBV20-1, with D possibly being TRBD2 (5 bases). CDR1 DFQATT and CDR2 SNEGSKA come from the germline V gene (reference sequence). The V end was cut by 0 bases, the J end by 2 bases, with 10 bases between. The CDR3 has 14 residues. CDR3: CSARDGRLQETQYF. CDR3 sequence (DNA): TGCAGTGCTAGAGATGGACGACTACAAGAGACCCAGTACTTC.

The J gene is TRBJ2-1, the V gene TRBV7-8; D may be TRBD1 or TRBD2 (6 bases each). The CDR3 runs to 17 residues. The V gene lost 1 base and the J gene lost 4 bases, with 17 bases spanning the gap. CDR1 is SGHVS, CDR2 FQNEAQ, per germline. CDR3 sequence (DNA): TGTGCCAGCAGCTTAGGAGGAGGTCGCGGGACATACAATGAGCAGTTCTTC. It translates to CASSLGGGRGTYNEQFF.

The chain is built from TRBV4-3 and TRBJ1-1, with D maybe TRBD1 (5 bases). Germline V CDR1 and CDR2: LGHNA, YSLEER. The CDR3 consists of 16 residues. The ends were cut back, 4 bases at V and 1 base at J, with 16 bases in the middle. In DNA, the CDR3 is TGCGCCAGCAGCCGGATGATTGGGACTGAGAACACTGAAGCTTTCTTT. This encodes CASSRMIGTENTEAFF.

This clonotype was found a few times. Written as DNA, the CDR3 is TGCGCCAGCGGGGGGGGTAGCAATCAGCCCCAGCATTTT. Translating gives CASGGGSNQPQHF. The V call is TRBV10-2, the J call TRBJ1-5, with a tentative D call TRBD1 (5 bases). The germline CDR1 and CDR2 sequences are WSHSY and SAAADI. V dropped 8 bases and J dropped 0 bases, with 8 bases sitting between them. The CDR3 is 13 residues long.

The table lists this clonotype with many counts. The V and J genes are TRBV20-1 and TRBJ2-5, with D perhaps being TRBD1 or TRBD2 (6 bases each). The V end lost 6 bases, the J end lost 1 base, and 15 bases lay between the germline ends. The germline gives CDR1 DFQATT, CDR2 SNEGSKA (reference sequence). The CDR3 is made up of 14 amino acids. The CDR3: CSANTGARQETQYF. CDR3 bases: TGCAGTGCGAATACGGGGGCCCGCCAAGAGACCCAGTACTTC.

This clonotype has at least ten counts. The V call is TRBV29-1, the J call TRBJ1-1; tentatively, D is TRBD1 (6 bases). CDR1 and CDR2 from the germline V gene are SQVTM and ANQGSEA. V dropped 3 bases and J dropped 10 bases, with 9 bases sitting between them. The CDR3 has 10 residues. The CDR3 DNA reads TGCAGCGTTGATCAGGGGACAGCTTTCTTT. Encoded protein: CSVDQGTAFF.

This clonotype was picked up a small number of times. The CDR3 nucleotides are TGTGCCAGCTCACCCTCACGTGTCTACGAGCAGTACTTC. Protein sequence: CASSPSRVYEQYF. V and J are TRBV18 and TRBJ2-7; D is undetermined. The CDR3 length is 13 residues. With 3 bases removed from V and 3 bases from J, the gap between germline ends came to 9 bases. CDR1 KGHSH and CDR2 LQKENI come from the germline V gene.

This clonotype has at least ten counts. The rearrangement joins TRBV7-2 to TRBJ1-1; D perhaps matches TRBD1 (6 bases). This CDR3 is 11 amino acids long. The V gene lost 5 bases and the J gene lost 6 bases, with 7 bases spanning the gap. CDR1 and CDR2 from the germline V gene are SGHTA and FQGNSA. The CDR3: CASSRTAEAFF. CDR3 nucleotides: TGTGCCAGCAGCCGGACAGCTGAAGCTTTCTTT.

This clonotype showed up many times. The V and J genes are TRBV20-1 and TRBJ1-5; a weak D match, TRBD1 (6 bases). This CDR3 spans 14 amino acids. V shed 5 bases and J shed 3 bases, with 14 bases lying between them. Germline V gene data show CDR1 as DFQATT and CDR2 as SNEGSKA (reference sequence). CDR3 protein: CSAPGGGINQPQHF. In nucleotides, the CDR3 is TGCAGTGCTCCCGGAGGGGGAATCAATCAGCCCCAGCATTTT.

This clonotype was detected only a few times. The CDR3 DNA reads as TGCAGCGTTTCTAGCGGGAGTAATGATGAGCAGTTCTTC. Residues: CSVSSGSNDEQFF. The rearrangement joins TRBV29-1 to TRBJ2-1, with TRBD2 matching over 10 bases. The CDR3 totals 13 residues. Germline-derived CDR1 and CDR2 are SQVTM and ANQGSEA. V lost 5 bases and J lost 8; bases outside the gene matches: 6.

The chain uses TRBV6-5 and TRBJ1-2, with no clear D. Between the trimmed V and J ends, which lost 2 bases and 0 bases, there was a span of 7 bases. This CDR3 contains 14 residues. Germline CDR1 and CDR2: MNHEY and SVGAGI. The CDR3 reads CASSYRAPNYGYTF. In DNA form, the CDR3 reads TGTGCCAGCAGTTACAGGGCCCCTAACTATGGCTACACCTTC.

This clonotype came up a few times. V and J are TRBV20-1 and TRBJ2-7; 12 bases line up with TRBD2. The CDR3 totals 12 residues. Germline values: CDR1 DFQATT, CDR2 SNEGSKA (reference sequence). J gave up 3 bases and V 8 bases, and 2 bases lay outside the gene matches. The CDR3 sequence: CSPTSGSYEQYF. CDR3 nucleotides: TGCAGTCCGACTAGCGGGAGCTACGAGCAGTACTTC.

This clonotype was counted between two and nine times. This chain links TRBV7-9 with TRBJ2-1; no reliable D call. This CDR3 contains 11 residues. Germline CDR1 is SEHNR and CDR2 is FQNEAQ (reference sequence). V was cut by 4 bases and J by 12 bases, with 10 bases left in between. The CDR3 sequence is CASSSGVGQFF. The CDR3 nucleotides are TGTGCCAGCAGCTCAGGAGTAGGGCAGTTCTTC.